The 7 T cell receptor beta chains below all came from one sample that was sequenced in a study of blood T cell repertoires in COVID-19 (TCRdb year 2020). Library preparation employed the immunoSEQ multiplex PCR assay. Drawn from immuneACCESS, this table holds only the in-frame rearrangements with V and J called that TCRdb kept. Clones are partly lost; checked studies trace under half to an unresolved V gene and leave the rest unexplained. In this sample the table shows around 300,000 clones, roughly 89% of which occur a single time. About 2% of the sample goes to the ten largest clones. The sample taken for sequencing was PBMCs or T cells enriched from blood (not recorded which). The receptors were gathered from a woman aged 60-70 years who had recovered from COVID-19.

This clone was seen once. The gene calls are TRBV28 and TRBJ1-5; D is unclear. Trimming removed 5 bases from V and 2 bases from J, with 22 bases in between. CDR3 length: 18 residues. In germline, CDR1 is MDHEN, CDR2 SYDVKM. The CDR3 reads CASSQKNTFLEGNQPQHF. The CDR3 region has the DNA TGTGCCAGCAGTCAAAAGAACACATTTCTTGAAGGCAATCAGCCCCAGCATTTT.

The chain employs TRBV9 and TRBJ1-1, with a tentative D call TRBD1 (5 bases). V dropped 3 bases and J dropped 0 bases, with 6 bases sitting between them. From germline, CDR1 is SGDLS and CDR2 YYNGEE. This CDR3 contains 13 residues. The CDR3: CASSGTLNTEAFF. The CDR3 coding sequence is TGTGCCAGCAGCGGGACATTGAACACTGAAGCTTTCTTT.

This chain uses TRBV21-1 with TRBJ1-5; the DNA was not used to check the table's D call, TRBD1. TRBV21-1 counts as a pseudogene. The CDR3 sequence is 13 residues long. CDR3: CASSLTRDQPQHF. In DNA form, the CDR3 reads TGTGCCAGCAGCTTAACCAGGGATCAGCCCCAGCATTTT.

V gene TRBV11-2 combines with J gene TRBJ1-6; 7 nucleotides agree with TRBD1. The germline gives CDR1 SGHAT, CDR2 FQNNGV. V lost 5 bases, J lost 4 bases, and 5 bases stayed unmatched. This CDR3 is 15 amino acids long. DNA of the CDR3: TGTGCCAGCAGCACCCGGGACAGATATAATTCACCCCTCCACTTT. Protein: CASSTRDRYNSPLHF.

V is TRBV7-2 and J is TRBJ2-5, with 11 bases matching TRBD2. The length of the CDR3 is 15 residues. With 3 bases clipped from V and 5 bases from J, the junction kept 5 bases outside the gene matches. Germline assignment: CDR1 SGHTA and CDR2 FQGNSA. CDR3 amino acids: CASSFSGRAGETQYF. Written as DNA, the CDR3 is TGTGCCAGCAGCTTTAGCGGGAGGGCCGGGGAGACCCAGTACTTC.

The chain uses TRBV28 and TRBJ1-4, with D maybe TRBD1 (5 bases). Trimming removed 9 bases from V and 10 bases from J, with 18 bases in between. Germline V CDR1 and CDR2: MDHEN, SYDVKM. The CDR3 extends over 13 amino acids. CDR3: CASSLWGTGKLFF. CDR3 coding DNA: TGTGCCAGTAGCCTGTGGGGTACAGGAAAACTGTTTTTT.

CDR3 in DNA: TGTGCCAGCAGCGCTGGACAGGTCGGGGGCTACACCTTC. Protein sequence: CASSAGQVGGYTF. This chain links TRBV28 with TRBJ1-2; TRBD1 agrees at 7 bases. This CDR3 contains 13 residues. CDR1 and CDR2 from the germline V gene are MDHEN and SYDVKM. V shed 6 bases and J 8 bases; nucleotides not matched to a gene: 9.